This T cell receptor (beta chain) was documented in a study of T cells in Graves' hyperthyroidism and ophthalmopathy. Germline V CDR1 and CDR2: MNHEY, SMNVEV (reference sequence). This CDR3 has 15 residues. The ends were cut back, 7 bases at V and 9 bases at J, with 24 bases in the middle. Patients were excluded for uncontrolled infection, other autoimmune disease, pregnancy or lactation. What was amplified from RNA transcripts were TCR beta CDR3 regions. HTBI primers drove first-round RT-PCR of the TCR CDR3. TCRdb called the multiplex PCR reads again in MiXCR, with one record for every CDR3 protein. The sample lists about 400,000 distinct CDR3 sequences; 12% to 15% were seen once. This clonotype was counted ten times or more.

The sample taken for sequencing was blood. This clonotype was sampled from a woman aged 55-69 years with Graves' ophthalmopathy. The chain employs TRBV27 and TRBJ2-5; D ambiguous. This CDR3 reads CASNPSSAPAWAQYF. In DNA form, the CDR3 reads TGTGCCAGCAACCCCTCGTCGGCCCCAGCTTGGGCCCAGTACTTC.